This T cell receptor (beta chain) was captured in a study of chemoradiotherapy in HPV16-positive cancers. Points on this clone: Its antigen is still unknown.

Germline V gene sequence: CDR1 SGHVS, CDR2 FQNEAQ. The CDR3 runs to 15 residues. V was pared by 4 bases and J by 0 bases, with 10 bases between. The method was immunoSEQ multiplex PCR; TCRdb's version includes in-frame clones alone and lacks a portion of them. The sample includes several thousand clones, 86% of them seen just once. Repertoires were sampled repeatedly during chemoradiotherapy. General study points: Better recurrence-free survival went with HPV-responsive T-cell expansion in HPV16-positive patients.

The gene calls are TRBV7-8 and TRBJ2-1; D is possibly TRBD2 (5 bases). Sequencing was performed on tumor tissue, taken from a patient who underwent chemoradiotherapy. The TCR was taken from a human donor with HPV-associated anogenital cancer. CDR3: CASSSSGGSYNEQFF. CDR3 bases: TGTGCCAGCAGCTCCAGCGGCGGCTCCTACAATGAGCAGTTCTTC.